This TCR beta chain was recorded in a study of T cell repertoires in cytomegalovirus infection. On the study more broadly: Indications of both CMV infection and matching HLA type were provided by public TCR beta signatures. Regarding the study as a whole: CMV-specific TCR beta clonotypes restricted by HLA-C were the ones dominating the ex vivo response. People with CMV and the relevant HLA were identified by cumulative public TCR beta family frequency.

This CDR3 has 12 residues. V lost 6 bases, J lost 7 bases, and 10 bases lay in between. Details on this clonotype: Its target is unknown.

TCRdb reanalysed the reads using MiXCR and keeps one entry per CDR3 protein. This table holds more than 400,000 distinct CDR3 sequences, more than 20% found once. The receptor was derived from a human donor in good health (CMV status not recorded). Some clones in this sample may be carry-over from other donors' samples. Sequencing was performed on PBMCs. This sequence joins TRBV12-3 or TRBV12-4 and TRBJ1-5; D is possibly TRBD1 (5 bases). The CDR3 loop reads CASRQDLQPQHF. CDR3 nucleotides: TGTGCCAGCAGACAGGACCTCCAGCCCCAGCATTTT.